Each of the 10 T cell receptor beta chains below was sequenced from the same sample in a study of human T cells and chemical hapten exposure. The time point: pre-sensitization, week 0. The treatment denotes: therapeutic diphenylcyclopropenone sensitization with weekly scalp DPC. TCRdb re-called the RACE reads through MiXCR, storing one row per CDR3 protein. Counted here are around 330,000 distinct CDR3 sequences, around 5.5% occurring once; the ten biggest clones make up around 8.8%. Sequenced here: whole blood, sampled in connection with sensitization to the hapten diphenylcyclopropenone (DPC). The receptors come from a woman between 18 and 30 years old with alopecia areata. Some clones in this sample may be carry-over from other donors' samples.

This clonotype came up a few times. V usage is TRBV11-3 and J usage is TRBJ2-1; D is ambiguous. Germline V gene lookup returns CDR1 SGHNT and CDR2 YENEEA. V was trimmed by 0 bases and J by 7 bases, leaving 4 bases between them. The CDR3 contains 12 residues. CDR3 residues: CASSLDRNEQFF. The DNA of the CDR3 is TGTGCCAGCAGCTTAGATCGAAATGAGCAGTTCTTC.

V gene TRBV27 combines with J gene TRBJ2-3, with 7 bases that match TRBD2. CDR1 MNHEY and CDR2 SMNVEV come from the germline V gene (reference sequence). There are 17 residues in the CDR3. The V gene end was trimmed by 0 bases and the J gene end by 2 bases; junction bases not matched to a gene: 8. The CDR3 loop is CASSLSTSSGFTDTQYF. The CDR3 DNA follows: TGTGCCAGCAGTTTATCGACGTCTAGCGGATTCACAGATACGCAGTATTTT.

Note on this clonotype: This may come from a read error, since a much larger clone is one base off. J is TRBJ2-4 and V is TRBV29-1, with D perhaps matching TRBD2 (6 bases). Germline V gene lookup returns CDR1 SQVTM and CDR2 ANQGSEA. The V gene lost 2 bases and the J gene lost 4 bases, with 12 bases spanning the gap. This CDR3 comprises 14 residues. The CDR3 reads CSVETGVPKNIQYF. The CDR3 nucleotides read TGCAGCGTTGAAACGGGGGTCCCAAAAAACATTCAGTACTTC. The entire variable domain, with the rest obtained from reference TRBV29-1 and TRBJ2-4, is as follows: SAVISQKPSRDICQRGTSLTIQCQVDSQVTMMFWYRQQPGQSLTLIATANQGSEATYESGFVIDKFPISRPNLTFSTLTVSNMSPEDSSIYLCSVETGVPKNIQYFGAGTRLSVL.

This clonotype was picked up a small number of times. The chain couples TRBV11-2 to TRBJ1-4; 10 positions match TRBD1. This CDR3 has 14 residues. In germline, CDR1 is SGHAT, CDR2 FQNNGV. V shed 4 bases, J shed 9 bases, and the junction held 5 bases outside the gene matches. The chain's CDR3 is CASSWRQGAKKLFF. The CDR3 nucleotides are TGTGCCAGCAGCTGGCGACAGGGGGCGAAAAAACTGTTTTTT.

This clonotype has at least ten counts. The CDR3 nucleotides are TGTGCCGCTACAGACCCCAATCAGCCCCAGCATTTT. Translated, it gives CAATDPNQPQHF. The rearrangement uses TRBV10-3 and TRBJ1-5; no clear D gene. The CDR3 has 12 residues. From germline, CDR1 is ENHRY and CDR2 SYGVKD. The V and J ends lost 11 bases and 3 bases respectively, with 11 bases between them.

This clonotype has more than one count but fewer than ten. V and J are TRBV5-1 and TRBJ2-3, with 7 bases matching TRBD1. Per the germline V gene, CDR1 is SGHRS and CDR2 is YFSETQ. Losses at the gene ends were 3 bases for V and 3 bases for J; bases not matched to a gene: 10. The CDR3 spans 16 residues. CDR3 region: CASSSYTGVGTDTQYF. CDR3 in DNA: TGCGCCAGCAGCTCCTACACAGGGGTAGGGACAGATACGCAGTATTTT.

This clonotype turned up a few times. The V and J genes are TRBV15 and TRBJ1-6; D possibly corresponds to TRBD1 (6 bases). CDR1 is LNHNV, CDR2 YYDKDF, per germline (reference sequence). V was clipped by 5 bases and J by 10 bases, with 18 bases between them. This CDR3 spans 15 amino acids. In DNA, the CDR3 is TGTGCCACCAGCGGACGAACAGGGATTTGGTCACCCCTCCACTTT. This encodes CATSGRTGIWSPLHF.

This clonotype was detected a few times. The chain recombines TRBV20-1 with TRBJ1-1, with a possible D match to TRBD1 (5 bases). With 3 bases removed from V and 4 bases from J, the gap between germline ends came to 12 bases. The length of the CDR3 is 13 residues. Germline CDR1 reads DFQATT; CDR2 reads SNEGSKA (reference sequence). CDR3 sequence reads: CSASKGRGTEAFF. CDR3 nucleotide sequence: TGCAGTGCTAGCAAGGGGAGGGGCACTGAAGCTTTCTTT.

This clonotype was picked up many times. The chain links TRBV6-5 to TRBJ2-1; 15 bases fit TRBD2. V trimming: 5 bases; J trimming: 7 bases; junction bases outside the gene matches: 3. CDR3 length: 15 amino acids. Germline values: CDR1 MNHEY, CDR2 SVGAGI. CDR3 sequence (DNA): TGTGCCAGCAGTCACGGACTAGCGGGGGGGAATGAGCAGTTCTTC. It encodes CASSHGLAGGNEQFF.

The CDR3 region has the DNA TGCGCCAGCAGCCAAGCAGAGACAGGGTACACTGAAGCTTTCTTT. Protein: CASSQAETGYTEAFF. This chain joins TRBV4-3 and TRBJ1-1; the match to TRBD1 covers 7 bases. In germline, CDR1 is LGHNA, CDR2 YSLEER. The V segment lost 1 base and the J segment 3 bases; nucleotides outside the gene matches: 5. The CDR3 runs 15 residues.